This entry describes one T cell receptor beta chain. The germline gives CDR1 MNHEY, CDR2 SVGAGI. Between the trimmed V and J ends, which lost 4 bases and 2 bases, there was a span of 8 bases. CDR3 length: 13 residues. The data were produced by immunoSEQ multiplex PCR, yet TCRdb's version contains in-frame clones alone and is incomplete. The sample lists over 150,000 clones, 90% to 95% occurring once. This sample was included in a study of control samples from healthy donors and cancer patients. Sequencing input: blood. The genes are TRBV6-5 and TRBJ1-2; tentatively, D is TRBD1 (6 bases). This TCR was recovered from a man aged 40-49 years in good health. CDR3 loop: CASSSQGNYGYTF. CDR3 in DNA: TGTGCCAGCAGTTCACAGGGAAACTATGGCTACACCTTC.